Each of the 18 T cell receptor beta chains below was sequenced from the same sample in a study of Graves' ophthalmopathy and Graves' hyperthyroidism. The authors amplified TCR beta CDR3 regions, and they did so from RNA transcripts for repertoire sequencing. RT-PCR in the first round used HTBI primers; a second-round multiplex PCR followed. TCRdb re-called the multiplex PCR reads through MiXCR, storing one row per CDR3 protein. The table shows some 390,000 distinct CDR3 sequences, with roughly 18% occurring only once. Material for sequencing was peripheral blood. The receptor set was obtained from a young woman with Graves' ophthalmopathy.

There are many counts of this clonotype. The CDR3 reads CATVRILGLNTEAFF. CDR3 coding DNA: TGTGCCACCGTCAGGATCCTAGGATTGAACACTGAAGCTTTCTTT. V is TRBV15 and J is TRBJ1-1, with no clear D. Germline lookup yields CDR1 LNHNV and CDR2 YYDKDF (reference sequence). This CDR3 has 15 residues. Trimming cost V 8 bases and J 0 bases, with 16 bases left between them.

This clonotype was seen ten or more times. The gene calls are TRBV28 and TRBJ2-5, with D possibly matching TRBD2 (6 bases). The germline V gene encodes CDR1 MDHEN and CDR2 SYDVKM. V was trimmed by 5 bases and J by 0 bases, leaving 10 bases between them. The CDR3 spans 14 residues. This CDR3 reads CASSEGRYQETQYF. CDR3 DNA: TGTGCCAGCAGTGAGGGGAGGTACCAAGAGACCCAGTACTTC.

Ten or more counts support this clonotype. The rearrangement links TRBV5-1 to TRBJ2-2; TRBD2 is a possible D gene (5 bases). Germline lookup yields CDR1 SGHRS and CDR2 YFSETQ. V dropped 4 bases and J dropped 4 bases, with 20 bases sitting between them. The length of the CDR3 is 17 residues. CDR3 sequence: CASSVRPGKSGTGELFF. In DNA form, the CDR3 reads TGCGCCAGCAGCGTCCGTCCGGGGAAATCCGGCACCGGGGAGCTGTTTTTT.

In its sample, this clonotype was seen many times. The genes are TRBV6-2 or TRBV6-3 and TRBJ1-1; D ambiguous. This CDR3 has 14 residues. V lost 2 bases and J lost 3, with 10 bases in between. Germline V CDR1 and CDR2: MNHEY, SVGEGT. The CDR3 is CASSYAPGYTEAFF. In DNA, the CDR3 is TGTGCCAGCAGTTACGCCCCAGGATACACTGAAGCTTTCTTT.

This clonotype was seen repeatedly, ten times or more. CDR3 amino acids: CASSLTTRGGIETQYF. The CDR3 nucleotides read TGTGCCAGCAGTTTAACGACTAGGGGGGGGATAGAGACCCAGTACTTC. The chain is built from TRBV27 and TRBJ2-5; D perhaps matches TRBD2 (7 bases). This CDR3 has 16 amino acids. The ends were cut back, 2 bases at V and 4 bases at J, with 17 bases in the middle. CDR1 and CDR2 (germline): MNHEY, SMNVEV (reference sequence).

This clonotype was recorded many times. Germline and junction disagree at one end, which may indicate a read error. This chain links TRBV9 with TRBJ2-2; TRBD2 aligns across 15 bases. CDR3 length: 17 amino acids. Germline CDR1 and CDR2: SGDLS and YYNGEE. CDR3 residues: CASSAGLAGGGTGGLFF. The DNA for the CDR3 is TGTGCCAGCAGCGCGGGACTAGCGGGAGGTGGCACCGGGGGGCTGTTTTTT.

This clonotype was detected ten times or more. The CDR3 DNA reads as TGTGCCAGTAGCCCCCCGACAGTTTGGCAGCCCCAGCATTTT. It specifies CASSPPTVWQPQHF. The rearrangement joins TRBV19 to TRBJ1-5; tentatively, D is TRBD1 (5 bases). Trimming left V 6 bases short and J 7 bases short, with 16 bases between. The CDR3 spans 14 residues. Germline V gives CDR1 LNHDA, CDR2 SQIVND (reference sequence).

The chain links TRBV6-1 to TRBJ2-7; unclear D gene. The germline V gene encodes CDR1 MNHNS and CDR2 SASEGT. Trimming pared 6 bases from V and 0 bases from J, leaving 12 bases between. The CDR3 runs to 14 residues. The CDR3 DNA reads as TGTGCCAGCAGAGTTGAGGAGAGCTCCTACGAGCAGTACTTC. It codes for CASRVEESSYEQYF.

The chain couples TRBV6-2 or TRBV6-3 to TRBJ2-5; TRBD1 agrees at 7 bases. Losses at the gene ends were 2 bases for V and 4 bases for J; bases not matched to a gene: 7. Per the germline V gene, CDR1 is MNHEY and CDR2 is SVGEGT. The CDR3 extends over 15 amino acids. CDR3 coding DNA: TGTGCCAGCAGTTACCCCAAGACAGGGCGAGAGACCCAGTACTTC. This codes for CASSYPKTGRETQYF.

This clonotype came up many times. With a much larger clone just one base away, this may be a read error. The chain combines TRBV6-2 or TRBV6-3 with TRBJ1-1; D is unclear. CDR1 is MNHEY and CDR2 is SVGEGT in the germline V gene. The CDR3 runs to 14 residues. Trimming left V 4 bases short and J 3 bases short, with 12 bases between. The CDR3 region has the DNA TGTGCCAGCAGTTCCCCGAATATGGACACTGAAGCTTTCTTT. It specifies CASSSPNMDTEAFF.

This clonotype came up many times. This CDR3 is CASTGTSNTEAFF. CDR3 nucleotides: TGTGCCAGCACCGGGACGAGTAACACTGAAGCTTTCTTT. V usage is TRBV9 and J usage is TRBJ1-1; D possibly corresponds to TRBD1 (5 bases). Trimming left V 6 bases short and J 2 bases short, with 11 bases between. The CDR3 is made up of 13 amino acids. From germline, CDR1 is SGDLS and CDR2 YYNGEE.

Ten or more counts support this clonotype. This chain uses TRBV7-2 with TRBJ2-5; 10 bases are a match to TRBD2. J was trimmed by 5 bases and V by 2 bases; bases with no gene match: 8. The germline CDR1 and CDR2 sequences are SGHTA and FQGNSA. The CDR3 totals 16 residues. The CDR3 bases are TGTGCCAGCAGCTTAAGGGCTAGCGGGAGTGTGGAGACCCAGTACTTC. It codes for CASSLRASGSVETQYF.

This clonotype was seen repeatedly, ten times or more. The V call is TRBV6-2 or TRBV6-3, the J call TRBJ1-5, with D unclear. The CDR3 extends over 13 amino acids. Trimming cost V 6 bases and J 5 bases, with 11 bases left between them. CDR1 and CDR2 (germline): MNHEY, SVGEGT. The CDR3 DNA reads as TGTGCCAGCAGCCAAGCCCTCGATCAGCCCCAGCATTTT. Encoded protein: CASSQALDQPQHF.

This chain links TRBV28 with TRBJ1-5; the D is unclear. Between the trimmed V and J ends, which lost 5 bases and 9 bases, there was a span of 11 bases. The CDR3 totals 12 residues. Germline V lookup: CDR1 MDHEN, CDR2 SYDVKM. The CDR3 loop is CASSNFLRPQHF. The CDR3 DNA reads TGTGCCAGCAGTAATTTTTTGCGGCCCCAGCATTTT. The entire variable domain, with the rest obtained from reference TRBV28 and TRBJ1-5, is as follows: DVKVTQSSRYLVKRTGEKVFLECVQDMDHENMFWYRQDPGLGLRLIYFSYDVKMKEKGDIPEGYSVSREKKERFSLILESASTNQTSMYLCASSNFLRPQHFGDGTRLSIL.

This clonotype was detected ten times or more. This sequence joins TRBV6-2 or TRBV6-3 and TRBJ2-7, with 10 bases matching TRBD2. J gave up 2 bases and V 8 bases, and 3 bases lay outside the gene matches. Germline CDR1 is MNHEY and CDR2 is SVGEGT. The CDR3 loop spans 13 amino acids. The CDR3 DNA is TGTGCCAGCTCAGCGGGAGGGCCCTACGAGCAGTACTTC. Translation: CASSAGGPYEQYF.

Ten or more counts support this clonotype. The chain carries TRBV7-9 and TRBJ2-5, with 9 bases fitting TRBD2. Trimming at V came to 6 bases and at J to 4 bases, leaving 12 bases not matched to a gene. CDR3 length: 16 amino acids. CDR1 SEHNR and CDR2 FQNEAQ come from the germline V gene (reference sequence). CDR3 nucleotides: TGTGCCAGCAGAAGCTTAGCGGGGGCTTTAAGAGAGACCCAGTACTTC. Protein product: CASRSLAGALRETQYF.

At least ten counts were recorded for this clonotype. The V and J genes are TRBV28 and TRBJ2-7; D unclear. Trimming left V 4 bases short and J 2 bases short, with 12 bases between. Germline V gene sequence: CDR1 MDHEN, CDR2 SYDVKM. The CDR3 sequence is 14 residues long. CDR3 DNA: TGTGCCAGCAGTTGGGTACAATCCACCTACGAGCAGTACTTC. Amino acids: CASSWVQSTYEQYF.

This clonotype showed up many times. J is TRBJ1-2 and V is TRBV29-1; the match to TRBD1 covers 10 bases. The germline V gene has CDR1 SQVTM and CDR2 ANQGSEA. V lost 6 bases to trimming and J lost 1 base; unmatched junction nucleotides: 2. The CDR3 contains 13 residues. The CDR3 loop is CSVGTGDNYGYTF. CDR3 coding DNA: TGCAGCGTCGGGACAGGGGATAACTATGGCTACACCTTC.